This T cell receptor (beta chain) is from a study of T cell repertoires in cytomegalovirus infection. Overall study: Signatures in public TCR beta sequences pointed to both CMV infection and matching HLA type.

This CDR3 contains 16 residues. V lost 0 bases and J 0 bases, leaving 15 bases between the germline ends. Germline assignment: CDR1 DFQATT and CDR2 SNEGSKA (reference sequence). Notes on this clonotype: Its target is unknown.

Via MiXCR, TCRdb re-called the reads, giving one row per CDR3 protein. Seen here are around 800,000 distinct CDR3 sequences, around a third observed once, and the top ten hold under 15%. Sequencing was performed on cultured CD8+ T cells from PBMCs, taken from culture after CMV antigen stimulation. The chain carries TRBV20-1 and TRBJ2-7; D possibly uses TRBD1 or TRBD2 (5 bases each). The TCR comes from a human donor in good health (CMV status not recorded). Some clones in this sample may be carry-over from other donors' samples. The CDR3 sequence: CSARDTRGKSSYEQYF. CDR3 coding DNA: TGCAGTGCTAGAGATACTAGGGGCAAGAGCTCCTACGAGCAGTACTTC.